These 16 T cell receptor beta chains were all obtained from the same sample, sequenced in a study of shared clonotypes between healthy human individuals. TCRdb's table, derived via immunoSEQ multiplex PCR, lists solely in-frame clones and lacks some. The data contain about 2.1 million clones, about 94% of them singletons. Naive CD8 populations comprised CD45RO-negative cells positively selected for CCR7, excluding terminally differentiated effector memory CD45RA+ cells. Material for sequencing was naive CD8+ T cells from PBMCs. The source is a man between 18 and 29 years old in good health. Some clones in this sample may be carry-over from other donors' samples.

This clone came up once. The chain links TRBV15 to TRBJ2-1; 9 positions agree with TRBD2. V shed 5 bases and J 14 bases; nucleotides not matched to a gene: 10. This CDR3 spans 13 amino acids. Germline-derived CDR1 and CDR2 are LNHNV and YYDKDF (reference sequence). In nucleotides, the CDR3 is TGTGCCACCAGCCCGACTAGCGGTACTCCGGAGTTCTTC. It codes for CATSPTSGTPEFF.

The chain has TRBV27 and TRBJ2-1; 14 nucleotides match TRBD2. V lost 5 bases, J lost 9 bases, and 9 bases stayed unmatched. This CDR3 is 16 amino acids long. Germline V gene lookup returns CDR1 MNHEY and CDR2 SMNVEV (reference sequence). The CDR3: CASSEIGTSGSGEQFF. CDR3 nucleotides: TGTGCCAGCAGTGAGATAGGGACTAGCGGGAGTGGTGAGCAGTTCTTC.

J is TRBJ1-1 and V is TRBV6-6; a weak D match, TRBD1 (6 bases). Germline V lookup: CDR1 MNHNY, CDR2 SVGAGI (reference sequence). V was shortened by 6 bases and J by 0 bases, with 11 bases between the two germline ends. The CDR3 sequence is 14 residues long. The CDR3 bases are TGTGCCAGCAGGACAGACAGGATGAACACTGAAGCTTTCTTT. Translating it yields CASRTDRMNTEAFF.

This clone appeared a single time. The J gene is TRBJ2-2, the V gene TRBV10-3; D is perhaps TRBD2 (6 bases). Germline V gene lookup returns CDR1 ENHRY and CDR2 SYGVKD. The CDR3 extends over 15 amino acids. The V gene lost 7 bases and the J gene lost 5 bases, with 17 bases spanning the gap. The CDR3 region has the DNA TGTGCCATCACTGCGGGGCCTGCGGGAACCGGGGAGCTGTTTTTT. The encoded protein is CAITAGPAGTGELFF.

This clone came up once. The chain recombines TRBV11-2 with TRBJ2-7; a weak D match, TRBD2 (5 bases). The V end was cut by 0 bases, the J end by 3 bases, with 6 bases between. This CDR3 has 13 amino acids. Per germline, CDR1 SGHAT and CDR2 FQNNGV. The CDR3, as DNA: TGTGCCAGCAGCTTAGAGGCGGGCTACGAGCAGTACTTC. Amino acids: CASSLEAGYEQYF.

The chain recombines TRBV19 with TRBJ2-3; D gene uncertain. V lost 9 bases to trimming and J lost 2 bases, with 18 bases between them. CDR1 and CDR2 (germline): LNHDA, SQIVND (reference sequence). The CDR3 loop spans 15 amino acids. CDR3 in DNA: TGTGCCAGCACTACTGGCCCCTTCCCCACAGATACGCAGTATTTT. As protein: CASTTGPFPTDTQYF. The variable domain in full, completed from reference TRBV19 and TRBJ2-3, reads DGGITQSPKYLFRKEGQNVTLSCEQNLNHDAMYWYRQDPGQGLRLIYYSQIVNDFQKGDIAEGYSVSREKKESFPLTVTSAQKNPTAFYLCASTTGPFPTDTQYFGPGTRLTVL.

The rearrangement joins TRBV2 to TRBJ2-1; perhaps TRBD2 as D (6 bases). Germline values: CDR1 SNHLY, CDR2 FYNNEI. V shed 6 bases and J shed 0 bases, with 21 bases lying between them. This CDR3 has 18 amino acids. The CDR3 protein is CASRGERSGGSSYNEQFF. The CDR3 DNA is TGTGCCAGCAGAGGAGAAAGGTCTGGGGGGAGCTCCTACAATGAGCAGTTCTTC.

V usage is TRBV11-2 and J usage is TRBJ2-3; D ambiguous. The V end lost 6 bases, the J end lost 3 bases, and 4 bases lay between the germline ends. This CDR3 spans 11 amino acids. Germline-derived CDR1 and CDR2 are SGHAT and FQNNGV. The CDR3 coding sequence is TGTGCCAGCAGGCAAACAGATACGCAGTATTTT. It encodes CASRQTDTQYF.

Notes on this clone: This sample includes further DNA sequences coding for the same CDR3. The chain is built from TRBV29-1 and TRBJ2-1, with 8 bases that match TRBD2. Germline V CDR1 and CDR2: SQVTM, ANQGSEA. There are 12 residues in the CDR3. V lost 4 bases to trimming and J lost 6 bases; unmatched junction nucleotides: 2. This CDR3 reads CSVVGTSNEQFF. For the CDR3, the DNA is TGCAGCGTTGTAGGGACTAGCAATGAGCAGTTCTTC.

The CDR3 DNA reads TGTGCCAGCAGCTTAGAGGTGTGGGGGGGCTACGAGCAGTACTTC. This encodes CASSLEVWGGYEQYF. The V gene is TRBV7-2, the J gene TRBJ2-7; 7 bases are shared with TRBD2. The junction had 6 bases not matched to a gene; V was cut back by 1 base and J by 3 bases. The CDR3 sequence is 15 residues long. Germline V CDR1 and CDR2: SGHTA, FQGNSA.

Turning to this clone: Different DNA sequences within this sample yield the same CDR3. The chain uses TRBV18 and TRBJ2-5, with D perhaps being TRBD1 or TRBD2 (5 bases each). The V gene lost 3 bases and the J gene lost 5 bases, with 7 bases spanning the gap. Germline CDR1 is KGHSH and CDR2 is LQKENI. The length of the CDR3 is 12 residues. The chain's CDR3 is CASSPRGETQYF. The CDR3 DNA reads TGTGCCAGCTCACCGAGGGGCGAGACCCAGTACTTC.

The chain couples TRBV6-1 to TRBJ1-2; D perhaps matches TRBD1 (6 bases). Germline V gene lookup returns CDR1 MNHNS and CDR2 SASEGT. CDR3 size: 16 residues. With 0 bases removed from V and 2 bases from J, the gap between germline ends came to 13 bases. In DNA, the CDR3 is TGTGCCAGCAGTGAAGCAATGGACAGCGCCAACTATGGCTACACCTTC. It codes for CASSEAMDSANYGYTF.

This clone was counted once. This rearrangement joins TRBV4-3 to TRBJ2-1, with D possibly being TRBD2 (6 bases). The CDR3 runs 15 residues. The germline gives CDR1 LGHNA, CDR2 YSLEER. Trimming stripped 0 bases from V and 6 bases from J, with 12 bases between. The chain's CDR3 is CASSQEQVGGNEQFF. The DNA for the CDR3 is TGCGCCAGCAGCCAAGAGCAAGTGGGGGGCAATGAGCAGTTCTTC.

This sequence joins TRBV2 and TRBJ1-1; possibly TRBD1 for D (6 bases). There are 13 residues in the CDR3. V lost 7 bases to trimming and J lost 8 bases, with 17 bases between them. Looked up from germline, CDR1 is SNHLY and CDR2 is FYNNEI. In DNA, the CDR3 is TGTGCCAGCAATCTGCGGATCGACAGGGAAGCTTTCTTT. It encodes CASNLRIDREAFF.

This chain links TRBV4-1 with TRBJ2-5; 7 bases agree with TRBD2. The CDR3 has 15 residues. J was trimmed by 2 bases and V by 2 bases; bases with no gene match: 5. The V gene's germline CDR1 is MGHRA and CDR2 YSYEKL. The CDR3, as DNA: TGCGCCAGCAGCCAACAAGGCGGGAGACAAGAGACCCAGTACTTC. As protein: CASSQQGGRQETQYF.

The CDR3 region is CASTAGNGYTF. The CDR3, as DNA: TGTGCCAGCACGGCGGGGAATGGCTACACCTTC. This rearrangement joins TRBV25-1 to TRBJ1-2; the D is unclear. The CDR3 has 11 residues. V shed 7 bases and J shed 6 bases, with 9 bases lying between them. Germline CDR1 reads MGHDK; CDR2 reads SYGVNS.